This T cell receptor (beta chain) was identified in a study of blood T cells in healthy people across ages. The germline CDR1 and CDR2 sequences are SGHTA and FQGNSA. Trimming left V 3 bases short and J 3 bases short, with 17 bases between. The CDR3 runs 16 residues. Then a second PCR, running roughly 7 to 11 cycles, was carried out with a sample-barcoded 5' primer and a J-beta primer mix. TCRdb itself ran the 5' RACE reads through MiXCR, one entry per CDR3 protein. The data show 1.8 million or so distinct CDR3 sequences, roughly two fifths seen once. This chain joins TRBV7-2 and TRBJ1-2; D is perhaps TRBD1 (5 bases). The sequence was collected from a human donor in good health. Sequenced material: blood. The CDR3 spells CASSLVREILYYGYTF. In DNA form, the CDR3 reads TGTGCCAGCAGCTTGGTCAGGGAAATCCTCTACTATGGCTACACCTTC.